Listed below are T cell receptor beta chains from one sample, sequenced in a study of OX40 agonist ivuxolimab in advanced cancers. Using immunoSEQ multiplex PCR, the repertoire was profiled, and TCRdb retains in-frame clones only, with some absent. The table lists over 80,000 clones, approximately 91% of them singletons, with 0.8% to 1% in the top ten. The material was CD4+ or CD8+ T cells sorted from blood, obtained in a trial of the OX40 agonist ivuxolimab. The receptor source for this set is an adult with an advanced solid tumor such as melanoma, head and neck, liver or kidney cancer. Both conserved end residues are trimmed from each CDR3.

TRBV30	TRBJ1-3	AWSGATSGNTIY
TRBV28	TRBJ1-5	ASSPPGTGLRPQH
TRBV5-1	TRBJ1-3	ASSFTDRNSGNTIY
TRBV18	TRBJ2-2	ASSPSGLNTGELF
TRBV28	TRBJ2-7	ASSPTSREQY
TRBV2	TRBJ1-6	ASSEQGRSPLH
TRBV11-3	TRBJ2-7	ASSSGTAYEQY
TRBV19	TRBJ2-5	ASSGPQETQY
TRBV19	TRBJ2-1	ASSITRNEQF
TRBV6-6	TRBJ1-5	ASSDTSGQPQH
TRBV5-4	TRBJ2-3	ASSLAGVLGDTQY
TRBV6-1	TRBJ2-1	ASSARETSGINEQF
TRBV10-3	TRBJ1-2	AIRPGGASYGYT
TRBV29-1	TRBJ1-2	SVEGTGIYGYT
TRBV2	TRBJ2-3	ASSRSSGREDTQY
TRBV7-9	TRBJ1-1	ASSWTGDTEAF
TRBV10-3	TRBJ2-3	ASEGTDTQY
TRBV6-4	TRBJ1-1	ASSERWGLNTEAF
TRBV7-3	TRBJ1-1	ASSLRGGYTEAF
TRBV6-6	TRBJ1-2	ASSLTWDRGFDGYT
TRBV6-5	TRBJ2-7	ASRQGASSYEQY
TRBV29-1	TRBJ2-7	SVWGTSGTSYEQY
TRBV7-9	TRBJ1-2	ASSSDGAFGYT
TRBV20-1	TRBJ1-5	SAVSNQPQH
TRBV7-9	TRBJ2-1	ASSQTAEQF
TRBV7-9	TRBJ1-2	ASSSTPDSVYGYT
TRBV19	TRBJ1-1	ASSIDIPGTTEAF
TRBV5-1	TRBJ1-3	ASSLASWSGNTIY
TRBV4-2	TRBJ1-1	ASSQDPPDGAGWTEAF
TRBV6-5	TRBJ2-1	ASSNFGEQF
TRBV28	TRBJ2-7	ASSSPRGGRGQYEQY
TRBV5-1	TRBJ2-3	ASSLERTDTQY
TRBV6-5	TRBJ2-3	ASRKTGTDTQY
TRBV28	TRBJ2-3	ASRSSGPSTDTQY
TRBV5-1	TRBJ2-3	ASSLRQGAADTQY
TRBV19	TRBJ1-6	ASSITNGRRSPLH
TRBV10-2	TRBJ2-2	ASSGRPGTGWPGELF
TRBV5-4	TRBJ2-1	ASSTGLIHEQF
TRBV7-2	TRBJ2-1	ASSLGAGSYNEQF
TRBV19	TRBJ1-2	ASSISTGGSYGYT
TRBV30	TRBJ1-1	AWSGRRFAEAF